The 5 T cell receptor beta chains below were found in one sample sequenced in a study of regulatory T cells in long-lasting Graves disease. Arm-PCR of CDR3 regions and iRepertoire HTBI primers were the basis on which TCR beta libraries were built. MiXCR, applied by TCRdb to the multiplex PCR reads, yields one record per CDR3 protein. The data show a few hundred thousand distinct CDR3 sequences, more than 20% seen once. Documented time point: persistent/refractory GD, antithyroid drugs over 5 years with positive TRAb. Construction of the TCR library relied on RNA isolated from PBMCs. Sequencing used peripheral blood mononuclear cells (PBMCs), obtained when the disease was refractory, from a patient treated with antithyroid drugs. These receptors all come from a woman in her thirties or forties with Graves disease.

Ten or more counts support this clonotype. The chain combines TRBV2 with TRBJ1-5; D gene ambiguous. This CDR3 spans 14 amino acids. Trimming took 5 bases from V and 0 from J, leaving 8 bases between them. The germline gives CDR1 SNHLY, CDR2 FYNNEI. This chain's CDR3 is CASSLGLSNQPQHF. CDR3 DNA sequence: TGTGCCAGCAGTTTAGGGCTTAGCAATCAGCCCCAGCATTTT.

V and J are TRBV28 and TRBJ2-5; 9 nucleotides match TRBD2. The CDR3 has 13 residues. Unmatched junction bases numbered 11, after V lost 6 bases and J lost 12 bases. CDR1 is MDHEN, CDR2 SYDVKM, per germline. The DNA of the CDR3 is TGTGCCAGCAGCCGGACTAGCGCCCCGTCGGAGTACTTC. It encodes CASSRTSAPSEYF.

The chain uses TRBV6-9 and TRBJ2-1; 11 nucleotides match TRBD2. This CDR3 region has 15 residues. From germline, CDR1 is MNHGY and CDR2 SVAAGI. The V and J ends lost 3 bases and 8 bases, in that order; junction bases with no gene match: 6. CDR3 coding DNA: TGTGCCAGCAGTTACGCCCTAGCGGGAGGATATGAGCAGTTCTTC. This codes for CASSYALAGGYEQFF.

This clonotype showed up just a few times. The gene calls are TRBV5-1 and TRBJ1-1; TRBD1 matches at 7 bases. J was trimmed by 8 bases and V by 0 bases; bases with no gene match: 4. Germline lookup yields CDR1 SGHRS and CDR2 YFSETQ. The CDR3 totals 13 residues. The CDR3 DNA reads as TGCGCCAGCAGCTTGGGACAGGGAGTCGAAGCTTTCTTT. Amino acids: CASSLGQGVEAFF.

V is TRBV10-3 and J is TRBJ2-3, with 9 bases that match TRBD2. CDR3 size: 15 residues. V shed 2 bases, J shed 1 base, and the junction held 1 base outside the gene matches. The germline V gene has CDR1 ENHRY and CDR2 SYGVKD. In nucleotides, the CDR3 is TGTGCCATCAGTGAGAGGACTAGCGGCACAGATACGCAGTATTTT. This gives the protein CAISERTSGTDTQYF.